A single sample is the source of the 15 T cell receptor beta chains below, sequenced in a study of cytomegalovirus exposure and HLA in healthy donors. Use of 60 Vbeta and 13 Jbeta primers characterized the PCR. TCRdb's copy holds only in-frame clones and misses some; the assay was immunoSEQ multiplex PCR. The repertoire holds some 190,000 clones, with approximately 80% as singletons. The material sequenced was PBMCs. The receptors shown here come from a girl aged 5 to 17 in good health and CMV-seropositive.

This clone occurred once. This chain uses TRBV5-1 with TRBJ1-4, with unresolved D. Germline V gene sequence: CDR1 SGHRS, CDR2 YFSETQ. The length of the CDR3 is 14 residues. V lost 4 bases and J 3 bases, leaving 10 bases between the germline ends. CDR3 sequence (DNA): TGCGCCAGCAGCCGAAGGGAGGCTAATGAAAAACTGTTTTTT. Encoded protein: CASSRREANEKLFF. The full variable domain, its missing parts supplied by reference TRBV5-1 and TRBJ1-4, is KAGVTQTPRYLIKTRGQQVTLSCSPISGHRSVSWYQQTPGQGLQFLFEYFSETQRNKGNFPGRFSGRQFSNSRSEMNVSTLELGDSALYLCASSRREANEKLFFGSGTQLSVL.

The V call is TRBV6-4, the J call TRBJ2-3; 11 bases are shared with TRBD2. The CDR3 extends over 19 amino acids. Germline loops: CDR1 MRHNA, CDR2 SNTAGT. Losses at the gene ends were 4 bases for V and 3 bases for J; bases not matched to a gene: 15. In DNA, the CDR3 is TGTGCCAGCAGTGTTCGACCCTCACTAGCGGGAGAATTGACAGATACGCAGTATTTT. Encoded protein: CASSVRPSLAGELTDTQYF.

V is TRBV30 and J is TRBJ2-7; D is perhaps TRBD2 (6 bases). This CDR3 has 11 residues. Germline CDR1 reads GTSNPN; CDR2 reads SVGIG (reference sequence). The germline V and J ends were trimmed by 5 bases and 5 bases, with 10 bases remaining between them. CDR3 residues: CAWGGWDEQYF. Here the CDR3 DNA reads TGTGCCTGGGGGGGGTGGGACGAGCAGTACTTC.

The CDR3 region is CASSLARGAEQYF. The CDR3 coding sequence is TGCGCCAGCAGCTTGGCCAGGGGTGCCGAGCAGTACTTC. The gene calls are TRBV5-1 and TRBJ2-7; D is perhaps TRBD1 (6 bases). V lost 0 bases and J 6 bases, leaving 10 bases between the germline ends. CDR1 is SGHRS and CDR2 is YFSETQ in the germline V gene. This CDR3 has 13 residues.

The chain has TRBV4-2 and TRBJ2-5; 9 nucleotides align to TRBD2. Looked up from germline, CDR1 is LGHNA and CDR2 is YNFKEQ. J was trimmed by 1 base and V by 0 bases; bases with no gene match: 6. This CDR3 has 17 amino acids. The CDR3 DNA follows: TGTGCCAGCAGCCAAGAACCTAGCGGGGTACTCCAAGAGACCCAGTACTTC. Protein product: CASSQEPSGVLQETQYF.

The J gene is TRBJ2-3, the V gene TRBV6-4, with a tentative D call TRBD2 (5 bases). CDR3 size: 15 residues. V was shortened by 8 bases and J by 0 bases, with 15 bases between the two germline ends. The V gene's germline CDR1 is MRHNA and CDR2 SNTAGT. This CDR3 is CASSLGAYSTDTQYF. Written as DNA, the CDR3 is TGTGCCAGCTCATTGGGAGCGTATAGCACAGATACGCAGTATTTT.

This clone was picked up a small number of times. V usage is TRBV19 and J usage is TRBJ1-5, with TRBD1 matching 7 bases. CDR1 is LNHDA, CDR2 SQIVND, per germline (reference sequence). The ends lost 4 bases at V and 3 bases at J; junction bases unmatched: 12. This CDR3 has 17 amino acids. This CDR3 reads CASSSARQGRPNQPQHF. The CDR3 DNA reads TGTGCCAGTAGTAGCGCCCGACAGGGTAGGCCCAATCAGCCCCAGCATTTT.

The chain combines TRBV7-9 with TRBJ2-7, with D hard to call. Germline CDR1 is SEHNR and CDR2 is FQNEAQ (reference sequence). The CDR3 contains 11 residues. V was pared by 5 bases and J by 5 bases, with 7 bases between. DNA for the CDR3: TGTGCCAGCAGCAGCAGGCACGAGCAGTACTTC. This gives the protein CASSSRHEQYF.

The J gene is TRBJ2-1, the V gene TRBV18; 7 nucleotides line up with TRBD1. There are 17 residues in the CDR3. After removal of 5 bases from V and 0 bases from J, the junction contained 10 bases not matched to a gene. Germline V gene sequence: CDR1 KGHSH, CDR2 LQKENI. Here the CDR3 reads CASSSQRGRSSYNEQFF. The CDR3, as DNA: TGTGCCAGCTCATCCCAAAGGGGGCGGAGCTCCTACAATGAGCAGTTCTTC.

This rearrangement joins TRBV25-1 to TRBJ1-6, with 8 nucleotides matching TRBD1. The CDR3 contains 13 residues. CDR1 MGHDK and CDR2 SYGVNS come from the germline V gene. The V gene end was trimmed by 5 bases and the J gene end by 7 bases; junction bases not matched to a gene: 1. The CDR3 loop reads CASSQGANSPLHF. CDR3 nucleotides: TGTGCCAGCAGTCAGGGGGCGAATTCACCCCTCCACTTT.

The chain joins TRBV29-1 to TRBJ1-1, with D maybe TRBD1 (5 bases). In germline, CDR1 is SQVTM, CDR2 ANQGSEA. The CDR3 consists of 12 residues. The ends were cut back, 5 bases at V and 1 base at J, with 8 bases in the middle. CDR3 sequence (DNA): TGCAGCGTTATCCAGGGGAACACTGAAGCTTTCTTT. Its translation: CSVIQGNTEAFF. Drawing the rest from reference TRBV29-1 and TRBJ1-1, the complete variable domain is SAVISQKPSRDICQRGTSLTIQCQVDSQVTMMFWYRQQPGQSLTLIATANQGSEATYESGFVIDKFPISRPNLTFSTLTVSNMSPEDSSIYLCSVIQGNTEAFFGQGTRLTVV.

The gene calls are TRBV5-4 and TRBJ2-1, with TRBD1 matching over 7 bases. The germline CDR1 and CDR2 sequences are SGHNT and YYREEE (reference sequence). The CDR3 has 15 residues. J lost 1 base, V lost 2 bases, and 3 bases had no gene match. The CDR3 here is CASSFSGGSYNEQFF. In DNA, the CDR3 is TGTGCCAGCAGCTTCTCAGGGGGTTCCTACAATGAGCAGTTCTTC.

The chain couples TRBV5-1 to TRBJ1-1, with a possible D match to TRBD1 (5 bases). V lost 4 bases, J lost 6 bases, and 13 bases lay in between. The CDR3 has 13 residues. The V gene's germline CDR1 is SGHRS and CDR2 YFSETQ. The CDR3 sequence: CASSRPGKAEAFF. DNA of the CDR3: TGCGCCAGCAGCAGACCAGGGAAGGCTGAAGCTTTCTTT.

The J gene is TRBJ1-2, the V gene TRBV30; TRBD1 agrees at 9 bases. The length of the CDR3 is 19 residues. Germline CDR1 is GTSNPN and CDR2 is SVGIG (reference sequence). Unmatched junction bases numbered 14, after V lost 0 bases and J lost 0 bases. CDR3 sequence: CAWSVRSGTGSPTNYGYTF. In nucleotides, the CDR3 is TGTGCCTGGAGTGTAAGGTCCGGGACAGGGTCCCCTACTAACTATGGCTACACCTTC.

The genes are TRBV11-3 and TRBJ2-7; TRBD2 is a possible D gene (5 bases). Per the germline V gene, CDR1 is SGHNT and CDR2 is YENEEA. The V end was cut by 5 bases, the J end by 5 bases, with 16 bases between. The CDR3 length is 14 residues. The CDR3 region has the DNA TGTGCCAGCAGCCCGAGGACTGGCATGAACGAGCAGTACTTC. Translation: CASSPRTGMNEQYF.